A selection of T cell receptor beta chains follows, all from one sample in a study of Graves' ophthalmopathy and Graves' hyperthyroidism. TCRdb processed the multiplex PCR reads anew with MiXCR; each CDR3 protein has one entry. The sample consists of over 200,000 distinct CDR3 sequences, approximately 29% of them appearing once. Input material: peripheral blood. These TCRs come from a man aged 45-65 years with Graves' ophthalmopathy. CDR3s leave out the opening cysteine and the closing phenylalanine or tryptophan. The D gene is left open where the match is weak.

J gene | V gene | D gene | CDR3 protein
TRBJ1-5 | TRBV15 | . | ATSRNRGNQPQH
TRBJ1-5 | TRBV27 | TRBD1 | ASRQQGRGQPQH
TRBJ1-2 | TRBV29-1 | . | SARGMYGYT
TRBJ2-3 | TRBV6-5 | . | ASSYAGGGRDTQY
TRBJ2-7 | TRBV6-2/TRBV6-3 | . | ASSSSHHYEQY
TRBJ2-2 | TRBV7-8 | TRBD2 | ASSLLTSGTTGELF
TRBJ1-2 | TRBV27 | . | ASSSEPVGYYGYT
TRBJ1-1 | TRBV4-3 | . | ASSSQGGLNTEAF
TRBJ1-6 | TRBV10-3 | . | AISEALNSPLH
TRBJ2-7 | TRBV7-2 | TRBD1 | ASSPRDRAYEQY
TRBJ2-6 | TRBV11-2 | . | ASSKRQHSGANVLT
TRBJ1-6 | TRBV29-1 | . | SVQQENNSPLH
TRBJ1-1 | TRBV2 | . | ASNRERTEAF
TRBJ2-5 | TRBV5-1 | . | ASSLREPRATQY